These T cell receptor beta chains were read from a single sample in a study of T cell clones after liver transplantation. TCRdb's copy holds only in-frame clones and misses some; the assay was immunoSEQ multiplex PCR. The sample consists of 55,000 to 75,000 clones, 70% to 80% of them appearing once. Sequences were derived from CD4+ T cells from blood, sampled at the roughly 15-month timepoint. The receptor source for this set is a human patient who received a liver transplant. A subset of T cells may come from the graft donor. The CDR3 runs from the conserved cysteine through the conserved F or W. Fields, in order: V gene, J gene, D gene, clone size, CDR3 DNA, CDR3 protein. D genes are given only for firm matches. Where a row states a size, it is once, few, many or the class of an expanded clone; other rows omit it.

V gene: TRBV9; J gene: TRBJ2-1; D gene: TRBD2; clone size: -; CDR3 DNA: TGTGCCAGCAGCGCGGGGACTAGCGGGAGTTTCAATGAGCAGTTCTTC; CDR3 protein: CASSAGTSGSFNEQFF
V gene: TRBV15; J gene: TRBJ1-4; D gene: -; clone size: few; CDR3 DNA: TGTGCCACCAGCACCAGGGCTAATGAAAAACTGTTTTTT; CDR3 protein: CATSTRANEKLFF
V gene: TRBV6-6; J gene: TRBJ2-1; D gene: TRBD1; clone size: -; CDR3 DNA: TGTGCCAGCTCGACAGGGGGTACGTACAATGAGCAGTTCTTC; CDR3 protein: CASSTGGTYNEQFF
V gene: TRBV7-7; J gene: TRBJ1-1; D gene: -; clone size: -; CDR3 DNA: TGTGCTAGCAGCGTCGGGGAAAACACTGAAGCTTTCTTT; CDR3 protein: CASSVGENTEAFF
V gene: TRBV27; J gene: TRBJ2-1; D gene: -; clone size: -; CDR3 DNA: TGTGCCAGCAGTTTACGCCAGGCTGCCAACAATGAGCAGTTCTTC; CDR3 protein: CASSLRQAANNEQFF
V gene: TRBV27; J gene: TRBJ2-2; D gene: TRBD2; clone size: few; CDR3 DNA: TGTGCCAGCAGTACAACTCTAGCGGGGGGTGTCACCGGGGAGCTGTTTTTT; CDR3 protein: CASSTTLAGGVTGELFF
V gene: TRBV2; J gene: TRBJ1-5; D gene: -; clone size: -; CDR3 DNA: TGTGCCAGCAGTGAATGGGGTCCAGGGGTTCAGCCCCAGCATTTT; CDR3 protein: CASSEWGPGVQPQHF
V gene: TRBV28; J gene: TRBJ1-3; D gene: TRBD1; clone size: -; CDR3 DNA: TGTGCCAGCAGTTTATGGACCGGGACAGGGGTTGGAAACACCATATATTTT; CDR3 protein: CASSLWTGTGVGNTIYF
V gene: TRBV5-4; J gene: TRBJ1-2; D gene: -; clone size: -; CDR3 DNA: TGTGCCAGCAGCTTTGCGGGGGGCAACTATGGCTACACCTTC; CDR3 protein: CASSFAGGNYGYTF
V gene: TRBV19; J gene: TRBJ1-4; D gene: -; clone size: -; CDR3 DNA: TGTGCCAGTAGTCTACGGATTGCAACTAATGAAAAACTGTTTTTT; CDR3 protein: CASSLRIATNEKLFF
V gene: TRBV9; J gene: TRBJ1-2; D gene: -; clone size: -; CDR3 DNA: TGTGCCAGCAGCGTAGCCGAGGGAGGCTACACCTTC; CDR3 protein: CASSVAEGGYTF
V gene: TRBV29-1; J gene: TRBJ2-5; D gene: TRBD1; clone size: few; CDR3 DNA: TGCAGCGGCGACACAGGGGCCGAGACCCAGTACTTC; CDR3 protein: CSGDTGAETQYF
V gene: TRBV19; J gene: TRBJ2-2; D gene: -; clone size: few; CDR3 DNA: TGTGCCAGTAGTCTGCCTAATAGGGCCATCATGAACACCGGGGAGCTGTTTTTT; CDR3 protein: CASSLPNRAIMNTGELFF
V gene: TRBV25-1; J gene: TRBJ1-6; D gene: -; clone size: -; CDR3 DNA: TGTGCCAGCAGTGGCAAGGGAGTTACTTCACCCCTCCACTTT; CDR3 protein: CASSGKGVTSPLHF
V gene: TRBV28; J gene: TRBJ2-7; D gene: TRBD2; clone size: -; CDR3 DNA: TGTGCCAGCAGTTTATCCCCGGGACTACGCACCTACGAGCAGTACTTC; CDR3 protein: CASSLSPGLRTYEQYF
V gene: TRBV19; J gene: TRBJ2-3; D gene: -; clone size: -; CDR3 DNA: TGTGCCACAAGAAAGGAAGGGGGCACAGATACGCAGTATTTT; CDR3 protein: CATRKEGGTDTQYF
V gene: TRBV19; J gene: TRBJ2-3; D gene: -; clone size: -; CDR3 DNA: TGTGCCAGTAGTAACCCACAGGGGAGGAGTGGCACAGATACGCAGTATTTT; CDR3 protein: CASSNPQGRSGTDTQYF
V gene: TRBV28; J gene: TRBJ1-6; D gene: -; clone size: -; CDR3 DNA: TGTGCCAGCCGTGGCGGGGGAATGGGGTCACCCCTCCACTTT; CDR3 protein: CASRGGGMGSPLHF
V gene: TRBV6-5; J gene: TRBJ1-6; D gene: -; clone size: few; CDR3 DNA: TGTGCCAGCAGCCGCGACAGTCCCCCGGGCCCCCTCCACTTT; CDR3 protein: CASSRDSPPGPLHF
V gene: TRBV7-2; J gene: TRBJ2-5; D gene: TRBD1; clone size: -; CDR3 DNA: TGTGCCAGCAGCCCAGAGGGGACAGGGGGGATAAGGACCCAGTACTTC; CDR3 protein: CASSPEGTGGIRTQYF
V gene: TRBV9; J gene: TRBJ1-3; D gene: TRBD1; clone size: -; CDR3 DNA: TGTGCCAGCAGCGTAGTTGGGACAGGAAGCCACACCATATATTTT; CDR3 protein: CASSVVGTGSHTIYF
V gene: TRBV19; J gene: TRBJ2-5; D gene: -; clone size: -; CDR3 DNA: TGTGCCAGTAGCCGTATGATGCGGGGCGGAGAGACCCAGTACTTC; CDR3 protein: CASSRMMRGGETQYF
V gene: TRBV5-4; J gene: TRBJ2-2; D gene: -; clone size: -; CDR3 DNA: TGTGCCAGCAGCTTGCCTGTTGGGGGGAACACCGGGGAGCTGTTTTTT; CDR3 protein: CASSLPVGGNTGELFF
V gene: TRBV2; J gene: TRBJ1-1; D gene: -; clone size: -; CDR3 DNA: TGTGCCAGCAGCTACTCCATAGGATCCACTGAAGCTTTCTTT; CDR3 protein: CASSYSIGSTEAFF
V gene: TRBV4-3; J gene: TRBJ2-1; D gene: -; clone size: -; CDR3 DNA: TGCGCCAGCAGCCAACACTCGACAGTCAATGAGCAGTTCTTC; CDR3 protein: CASSQHSTVNEQFF
V gene: TRBV29-1; J gene: TRBJ1-1; D gene: -; clone size: -; CDR3 DNA: TGCAGCGGACTAGGATTGGGGGGCATGAACACTGAAGCTTTCTTT; CDR3 protein: CSGLGLGGMNTEAFF
V gene: TRBV29-1; J gene: TRBJ1-1; D gene: -; clone size: -; CDR3 DNA: TGCAGCGTTGAAGATGATAGGGCAGGAGGGGTGAACACTGAAGCTTTCTTT; CDR3 protein: CSVEDDRAGGVNTEAFF
V gene: TRBV9; J gene: TRBJ1-3; D gene: TRBD1; clone size: few; CDR3 DNA: TGTGCCAGCAGCGCCAGGACAGGGGACGGAAACACCATATATTTT; CDR3 protein: CASSARTGDGNTIYF
V gene: TRBV7-9; J gene: TRBJ1-1; D gene: -; clone size: -; CDR3 DNA: TGTGCCAGCAGCTTACGGACCGCTGAAGCTTTCTTT; CDR3 protein: CASSLRTAEAFF
V gene: TRBV30; J gene: TRBJ1-4; D gene: -; clone size: -; CDR3 DNA: TGTGCCTGGAGTATACGGCCAGGCGGTGAAAAACTGTTTTTT; CDR3 protein: CAWSIRPGGEKLFF
V gene: TRBV7-9; J gene: TRBJ2-5; D gene: TRBD1; clone size: -; CDR3 DNA: TGTGCCAGCAGCTTAGTTGCAGGGGGCAGGGAGACCCAGTACTTC; CDR3 protein: CASSLVAGGRETQYF
V gene: TRBV5-4; J gene: TRBJ2-3; D gene: -; clone size: -; CDR3 DNA: TGTGCCAGCAGCCCGAGGGGCGGACCCACAGATACGCAGTATTTT; CDR3 protein: CASSPRGGPTDTQYF
V gene: TRBV5-1; J gene: TRBJ2-5; D gene: TRBD2; clone size: -; CDR3 DNA: TGCGCCAGCAGCCACTACGACACTAGCGGCCAAGAGACCCAGTACTTC; CDR3 protein: CASSHYDTSGQETQYF
V gene: TRBV25-1; J gene: TRBJ2-1; D gene: -; clone size: -; CDR3 DNA: TGTGCCAGCAAAGCGGTCGACAATGAGCAGTTCTTC; CDR3 protein: CASKAVDNEQFF